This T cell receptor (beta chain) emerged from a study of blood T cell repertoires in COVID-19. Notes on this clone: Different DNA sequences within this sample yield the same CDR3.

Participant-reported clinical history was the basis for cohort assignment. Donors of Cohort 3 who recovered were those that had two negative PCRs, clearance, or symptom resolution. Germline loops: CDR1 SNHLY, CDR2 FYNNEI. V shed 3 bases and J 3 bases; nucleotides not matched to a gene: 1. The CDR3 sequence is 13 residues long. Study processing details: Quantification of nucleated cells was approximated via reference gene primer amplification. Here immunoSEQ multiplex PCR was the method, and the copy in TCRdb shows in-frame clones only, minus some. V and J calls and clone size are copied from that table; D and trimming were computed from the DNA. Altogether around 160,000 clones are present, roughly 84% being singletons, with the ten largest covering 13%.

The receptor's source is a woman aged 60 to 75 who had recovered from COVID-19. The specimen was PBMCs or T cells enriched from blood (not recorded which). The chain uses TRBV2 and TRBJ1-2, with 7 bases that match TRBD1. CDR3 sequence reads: CASSDQGDYGYTF. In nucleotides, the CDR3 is TGTGCCAGCAGTGATCAGGGGGACTATGGCTACACCTTC.